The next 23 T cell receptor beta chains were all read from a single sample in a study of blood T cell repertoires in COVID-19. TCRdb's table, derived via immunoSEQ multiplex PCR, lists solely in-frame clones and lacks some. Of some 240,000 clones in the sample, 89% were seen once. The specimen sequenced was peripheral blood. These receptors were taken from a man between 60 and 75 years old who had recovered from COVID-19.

This chain's CDR3 is CASSYSSRLLAGARTDTQYF. The CDR3 region has the DNA TGTGCCAGCAGTTACTCGAGTCGCTTACTAGCGGGGGCCCGCACAGATACGCAGTATTTT. The J gene is TRBJ2-3, the V gene TRBV6-2 or TRBV6-3; 11 bases match TRBD2. Germline V gives CDR1 MNHEY, CDR2 SVGEGT. The CDR3 loop spans 20 amino acids. The V gene end was trimmed by 0 bases and the J gene end by 1 base; junction bases not matched to a gene: 12.

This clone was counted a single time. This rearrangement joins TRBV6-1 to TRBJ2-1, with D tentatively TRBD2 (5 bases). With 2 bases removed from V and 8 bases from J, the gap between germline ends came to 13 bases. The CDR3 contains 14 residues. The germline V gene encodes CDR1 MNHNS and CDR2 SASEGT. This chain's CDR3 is CASSETPPRDEQFF. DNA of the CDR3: TGTGCCAGCAGTGAAACCCCCCCGAGGGATGAGCAGTTCTTC.

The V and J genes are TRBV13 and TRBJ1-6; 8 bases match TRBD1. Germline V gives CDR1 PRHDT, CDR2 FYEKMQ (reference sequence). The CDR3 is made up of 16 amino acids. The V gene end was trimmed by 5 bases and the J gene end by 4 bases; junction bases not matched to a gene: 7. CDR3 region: CASSGRGRGYNSPLHF. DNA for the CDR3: TGTGCCAGCAGCGGCAGGGGGCGAGGGTATAATTCACCCCTCCACTTT.

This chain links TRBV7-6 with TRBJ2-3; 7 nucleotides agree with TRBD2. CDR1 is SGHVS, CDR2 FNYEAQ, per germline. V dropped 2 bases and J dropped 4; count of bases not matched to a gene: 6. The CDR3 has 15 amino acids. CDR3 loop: CASSLIRGGADTQYF. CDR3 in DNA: TGTGCCAGCAGCTTAATTCGGGGAGGGGCAGATACGCAGTATTTT. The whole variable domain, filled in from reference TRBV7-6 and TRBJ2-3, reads GAGVSQSPRYKVTKRGQDVALRCDPISGHVSLYWYRQALGQGPEFLTYFNYEAQQDKSGLPNDRFSAERPEGSISTLTIQRTEQRDSAMYRCASSLIRGGADTQYFGPGTRLTVL.

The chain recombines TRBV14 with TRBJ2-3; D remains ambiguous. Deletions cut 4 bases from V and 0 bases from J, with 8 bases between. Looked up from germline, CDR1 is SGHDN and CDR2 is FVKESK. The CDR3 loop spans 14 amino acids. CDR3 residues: CASSPSLSTDTQYF. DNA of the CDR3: TGTGCCAGCAGCCCCTCACTTAGCACAGATACGCAGTATTTT.

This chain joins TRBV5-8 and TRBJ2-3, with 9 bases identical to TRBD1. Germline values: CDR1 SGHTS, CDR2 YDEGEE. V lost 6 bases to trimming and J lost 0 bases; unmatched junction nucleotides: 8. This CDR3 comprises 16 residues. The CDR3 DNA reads TGTGCCAGCACCAAAGGGACAGGGTTAAGCACAGATACGCAGTATTTT. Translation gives CASTKGTGLSTDTQYF. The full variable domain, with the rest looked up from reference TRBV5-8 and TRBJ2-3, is EAGVTQSPTHLIKTRGQQATLRCSPISGHTSVYWYQQALGLGLQFLLWYDEGEERNRGNFPPRFSGRQFPNYSSELNVNALELEDSALYLCASTKGTGLSTDTQYFGPGTRLTVL.

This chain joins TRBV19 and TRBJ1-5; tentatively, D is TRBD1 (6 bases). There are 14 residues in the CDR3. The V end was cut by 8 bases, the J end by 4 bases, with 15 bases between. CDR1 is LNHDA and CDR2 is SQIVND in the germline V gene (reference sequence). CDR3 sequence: CASSAGAGNQPQHF. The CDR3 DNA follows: TGTGCCAGTTCGGCGGGGGCCGGTAATCAGCCCCAGCATTTT.

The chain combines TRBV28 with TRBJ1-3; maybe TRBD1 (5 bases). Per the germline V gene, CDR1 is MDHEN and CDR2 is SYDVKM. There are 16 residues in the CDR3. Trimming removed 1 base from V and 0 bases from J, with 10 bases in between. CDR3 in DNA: TGTGCCAGCAGTTTATTACAGGTCCGCTCTGGAAACACCATATATTTT. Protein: CASSLLQVRSGNTIYF.

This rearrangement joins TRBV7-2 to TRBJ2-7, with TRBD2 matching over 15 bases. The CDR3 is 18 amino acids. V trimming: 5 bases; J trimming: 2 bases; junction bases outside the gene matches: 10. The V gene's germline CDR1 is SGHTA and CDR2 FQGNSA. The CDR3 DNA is TGTGCCAGCAGCAGGGGACTAGCGGGGGGAGGTGCCACCTACGAGCAGTACTTC. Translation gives CASSRGLAGGGATYEQYF.

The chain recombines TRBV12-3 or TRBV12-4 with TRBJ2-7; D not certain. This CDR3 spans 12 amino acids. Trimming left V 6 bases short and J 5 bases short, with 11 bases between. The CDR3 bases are TGTGCCAGCAGCCCGTCGGTCGACGAGCAGTACTTC. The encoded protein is CASSPSVDEQYF.

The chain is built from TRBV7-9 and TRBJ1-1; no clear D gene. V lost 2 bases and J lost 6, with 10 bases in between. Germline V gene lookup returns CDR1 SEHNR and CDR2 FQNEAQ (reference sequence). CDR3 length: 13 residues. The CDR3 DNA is TGTGCCAGCAGCTTATATGGGCAGCCTGAAGCTTTCTTT. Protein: CASSLYGQPEAFF. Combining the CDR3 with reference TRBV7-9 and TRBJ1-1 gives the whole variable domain DTGVSQNPRHKITKRGQNVTFRCDPISEHNRLYWYRQTLGQGPEFLTYFQNEAQLEKSRLLSDRFSAERPKGSFSTLEIQRTEQGDSAMYLCASSLYGQPEAFFGQGTRLTVV.

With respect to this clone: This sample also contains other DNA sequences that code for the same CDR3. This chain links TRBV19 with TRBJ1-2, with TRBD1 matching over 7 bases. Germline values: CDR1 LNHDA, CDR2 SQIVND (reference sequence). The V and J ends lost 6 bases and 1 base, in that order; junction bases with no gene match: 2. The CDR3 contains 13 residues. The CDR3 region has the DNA TGTGCCAGTAGCTACAGGGGTAACTATGGCTACACCTTC. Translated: CASSYRGNYGYTF.

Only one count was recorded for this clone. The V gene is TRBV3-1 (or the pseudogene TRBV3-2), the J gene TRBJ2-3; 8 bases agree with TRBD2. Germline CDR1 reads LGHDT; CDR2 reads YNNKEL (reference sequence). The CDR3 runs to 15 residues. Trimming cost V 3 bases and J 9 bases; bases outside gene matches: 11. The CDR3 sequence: CASSQARLAGQTQYF. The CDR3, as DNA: TGTGCCAGCAGCCAGGCTCGATTAGCGGGGCAGACGCAGTATTTT.

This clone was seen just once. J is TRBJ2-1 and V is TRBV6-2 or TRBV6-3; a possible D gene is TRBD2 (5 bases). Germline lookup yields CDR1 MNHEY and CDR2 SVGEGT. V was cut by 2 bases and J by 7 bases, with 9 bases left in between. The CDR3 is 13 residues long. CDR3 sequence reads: CASSYPRRNEQFF. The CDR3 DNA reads TGTGCCAGCAGTTACCCCCGGAGGAATGAGCAGTTCTTC.

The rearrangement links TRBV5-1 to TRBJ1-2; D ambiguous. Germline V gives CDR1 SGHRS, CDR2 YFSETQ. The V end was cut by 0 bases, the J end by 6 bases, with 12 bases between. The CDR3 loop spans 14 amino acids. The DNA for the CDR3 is TGCGCCAGCAGCTTGGGCAGTACCCGTGATGGCTACACCTTC. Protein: CASSLGSTRDGYTF. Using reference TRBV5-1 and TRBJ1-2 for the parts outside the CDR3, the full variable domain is KAGVTQTPRYLIKTRGQQVTLSCSPISGHRSVSWYQQTPGQGLQFLFEYFSETQRNKGNFPGRFSGRQFSNSRSEMNVSTLELGDSALYLCASSLGSTRDGYTFGSGTRLTVV.

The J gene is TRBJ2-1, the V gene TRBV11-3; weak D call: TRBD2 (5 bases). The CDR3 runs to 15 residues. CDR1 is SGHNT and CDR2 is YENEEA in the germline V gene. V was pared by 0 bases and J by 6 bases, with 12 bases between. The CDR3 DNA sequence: TGTGCCAGCAGCTTAGACTCGGGAATCTTCAATGAGCAGTTCTTC. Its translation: CASSLDSGIFNEQFF.

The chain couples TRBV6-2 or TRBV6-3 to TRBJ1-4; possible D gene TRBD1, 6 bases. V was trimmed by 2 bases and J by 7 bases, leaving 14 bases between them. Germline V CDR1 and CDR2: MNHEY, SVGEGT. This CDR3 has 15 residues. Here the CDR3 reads CASSYNQGSTEKLFF. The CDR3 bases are TGTGCCAGCAGTTACAATCAGGGGAGTACTGAAAAACTGTTTTTT.

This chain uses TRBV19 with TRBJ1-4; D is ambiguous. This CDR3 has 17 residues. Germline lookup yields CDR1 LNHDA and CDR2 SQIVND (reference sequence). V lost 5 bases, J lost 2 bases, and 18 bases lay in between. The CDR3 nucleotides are TGTGCCAGTAGTCCTTACGACTCCCGCGGGACTAATGAAAAACTGTTTTTT. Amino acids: CASSPYDSRGTNEKLFF.

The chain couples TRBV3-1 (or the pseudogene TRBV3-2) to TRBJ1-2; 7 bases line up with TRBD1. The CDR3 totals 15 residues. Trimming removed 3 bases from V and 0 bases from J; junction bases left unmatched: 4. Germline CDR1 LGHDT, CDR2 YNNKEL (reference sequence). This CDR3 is CASSHRDRANYGYTF. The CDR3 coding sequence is TGTGCCAGCAGCCACCGGGACAGAGCTAACTATGGCTACACCTTC.

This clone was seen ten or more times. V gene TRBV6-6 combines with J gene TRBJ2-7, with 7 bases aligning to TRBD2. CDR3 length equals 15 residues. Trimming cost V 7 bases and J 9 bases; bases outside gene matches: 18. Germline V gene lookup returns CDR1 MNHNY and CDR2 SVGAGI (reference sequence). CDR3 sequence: CASTSSGTGSGGQYF. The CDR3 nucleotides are TGTGCCAGCACCTCAAGCGGGACCGGGAGTGGTGGGCAGTACTTC.

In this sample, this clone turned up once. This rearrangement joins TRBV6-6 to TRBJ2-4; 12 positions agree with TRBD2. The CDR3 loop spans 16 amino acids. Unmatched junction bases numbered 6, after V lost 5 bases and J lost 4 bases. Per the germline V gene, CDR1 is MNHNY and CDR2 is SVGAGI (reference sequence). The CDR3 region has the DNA TGTGCCAGCAGTCCACCTAGCGGGAGGGGAAAAAACATTCAGTACTTC. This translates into CASSPPSGRGKNIQYF.

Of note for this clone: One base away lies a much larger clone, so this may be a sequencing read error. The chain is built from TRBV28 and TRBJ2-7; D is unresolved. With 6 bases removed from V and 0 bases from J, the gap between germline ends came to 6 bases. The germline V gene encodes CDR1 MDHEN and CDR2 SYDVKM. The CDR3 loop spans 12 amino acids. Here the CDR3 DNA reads TGTGCCAGCAGCCACAGCTCCTACGAGCAGTACTTC. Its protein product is CASSHSSYEQYF.

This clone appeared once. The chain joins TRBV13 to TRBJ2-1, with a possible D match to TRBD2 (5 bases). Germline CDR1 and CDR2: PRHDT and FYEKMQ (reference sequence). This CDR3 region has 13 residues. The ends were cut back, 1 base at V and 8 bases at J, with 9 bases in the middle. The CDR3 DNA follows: TGTGCCAGCAGCTTAGACGGGATGTATGAGCAGTTCTTC. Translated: CASSLDGMYEQFF.